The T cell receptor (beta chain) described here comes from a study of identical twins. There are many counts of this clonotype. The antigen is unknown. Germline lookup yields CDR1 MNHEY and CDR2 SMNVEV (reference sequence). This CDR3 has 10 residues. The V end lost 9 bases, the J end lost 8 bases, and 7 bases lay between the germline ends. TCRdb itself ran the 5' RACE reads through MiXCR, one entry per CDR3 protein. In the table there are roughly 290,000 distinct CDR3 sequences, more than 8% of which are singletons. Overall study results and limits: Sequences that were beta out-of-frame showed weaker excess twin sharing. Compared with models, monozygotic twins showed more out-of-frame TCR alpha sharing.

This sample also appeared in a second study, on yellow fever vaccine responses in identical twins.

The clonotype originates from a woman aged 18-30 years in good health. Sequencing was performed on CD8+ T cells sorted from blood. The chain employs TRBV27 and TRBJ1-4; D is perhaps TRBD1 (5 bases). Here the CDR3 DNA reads TGTGCCAGTGGGGGGGAAAAACTGTTTTTT. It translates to CASGGEKLFF.